A selection of T cell receptor beta chains follows, all from one sample in a study of cytomegalovirus exposure and HLA in healthy donors. The method was immunoSEQ multiplex PCR; TCRdb's version includes in-frame clones alone and lacks a portion of them. The data show some 120,000 clones, with 76% seen just once and approximately 12% held by the top ten. The sample was PBMCs. The receptor set was obtained from a woman aged 40 to 50 in good health and CMV-seropositive. Both conserved end residues are trimmed from each CDR3. Fields, in order: V gene, J gene, CDR3 protein.

V: TRBV29-1; J: TRBJ2-3; CDR3: SVGGQGRDTQY
V: TRBV6-6; J: TRBJ2-1; CDR3: ASKQGETF
V: TRBV30; J: TRBJ1-3; CDR3: AWNLAGGGNTIY
V: TRBV7-2; J: TRBJ1-4; CDR3: ASTPGSGGEKLF
V: TRBV6-5; J: TRBJ2-1; CDR3: ASSPDRSSYNEQF
V: TRBV9; J: TRBJ1-2; CDR3: ASSGAMDGAYGYT
V: TRBV6-5; J: TRBJ2-2; CDR3: ASSLQGARELF
V: TRBV6-5; J: TRBJ1-2; CDR3: ASTEGGLGYGYT
V: TRBV7-6; J: TRBJ2-7; CDR3: ASSLLRSYEQY
V: TRBV5-6; J: TRBJ1-2; CDR3: ASSPRNYGYT
V: TRBV2; J: TRBJ2-5; CDR3: ASSKGLVQETQY
V: TRBV15; J: TRBJ1-5; CDR3: ATSRTGGDQPQH
V: TRBV7-3; J: TRBJ1-1; CDR3: ASSKGQVNTEAF
V: TRBV5-6; J: TRBJ1-4; CDR3: ASSSRDRGRRANEKLF
V: TRBV2; J: TRBJ1-4; CDR3: ASSEARFNKKLF
V: TRBV10-2; J: TRBJ2-5; CDR3: ASIQIAGRQETQY
V: TRBV5-1; J: TRBJ1-2; CDR3: ASSLGLDGYT
V: TRBV2; J: TRBJ1-5; CDR3: ASSSTGFGLH
V: TRBV2; J: TRBJ1-2; CDR3: ASSGGTGAAGYT
V: TRBV6-1; J: TRBJ1-1; CDR3: ASSAGQGSTEAF
V: TRBV6-1; J: TRBJ2-7; CDR3: ASTYRDSTYEQY
V: TRBV19; J: TRBJ1-1; CDR3: ASSPKGRTGGMNTEAF
V: TRBV2; J: TRBJ1-5; CDR3: ASSQPGTFNQPQH
V: TRBV6-1; J: TRBJ2-7; CDR3: ASSEAGQGANEQY
V: TRBV6-1; J: TRBJ1-2; CDR3: ASSATALGGGYT
V: TRBV5-1; J: TRBJ2-5; CDR3: ASSLAGLAGGLAETQY
V: TRBV2; J: TRBJ2-7; CDR3: ASSVWQGYEQY
V: TRBV4-2; J: TRBJ1-1; CDR3: ASSQVQGAFGAEAF
V: TRBV19; J: TRBJ1-3; CDR3: ASSLEQGSGNTIY
V: TRBV7-6; J: TRBJ2-5; CDR3: ASSFGRVETQY
V: TRBV5-4; J: TRBJ2-3; CDR3: ASRDAGGPDTQY
V: TRBV2; J: TRBJ1-1; CDR3: ASVGLEGNTEAF
V: TRBV27; J: TRBJ1-2; CDR3: ASSLQGDYGYT
V: TRBV5-1; J: TRBJ1-2; CDR3: ASSPRQGPGGYT
V: TRBV18; J: TRBJ2-5; CDR3: ASSPDSQETQY
V: TRBV6-5; J: TRBJ2-1; CDR3: ASKGSGGVREQF
V: TRBV11-3; J: TRBJ2-7; CDR3: ASSLTGQGIGEQY
V: TRBV25-1; J: TRBJ2-4; CDR3: ASSDPGQLAKNIQY
V: TRBV19; J: TRBJ1-5; CDR3: ASSFWRATSNQPQH
V: TRBV2; J: TRBJ2-7; CDR3: ASSEEQGFYYEQY
V: TRBV6-4; J: TRBJ1-5; CDR3: ASSEWGGRQPQH
V: TRBV7-9; J: TRBJ2-7; CDR3: ASSSPKRTGGKYEQY
V: TRBV6-5; J: TRBJ1-6; CDR3: ASSSDRDSPLH
V: TRBV5-1; J: TRBJ2-2; CDR3: ASSFTRGAYGELF
V: TRBV30; J: TRBJ1-1; CDR3: AWSGFGLGTEAF
V: TRBV5-1; J: TRBJ2-7; CDR3: ASSLFVRDRVSYEQY
V: TRBV5-1; J: TRBJ2-5; CDR3: ASSLGGSQETQY
V: TRBV4-2; J: TRBJ2-2; CDR3: ASSQAEGTSGGSGELF
V: TRBV30; J: TRBJ1-5; CDR3: AGRQGEQQPQH
V: TRBV5-5; J: TRBJ1-1; CDR3: ASRAGTKNTEAF
V: TRBV6-1; J: TRBJ2-6; CDR3: ASSPGMFGANVLT
V: TRBV18; J: TRBJ1-1; CDR3: ASSRDRGGTEAF